The clone carrying this T cell receptor (beta chain) showed up many times. Its matching antigen is unknown. This entry comes from a study of identical twins. Study-wide results and limits: While abundant cord blood beta clonotypes carried fewer insertions, memory repertoires showed no such pattern. Twins shared out-of-frame alpha sequences with excess low generation probability.

V was pared by 3 bases and J by 7 bases, with 17 bases between. The CDR3 has 15 amino acids. From germline, CDR1 is SGHAT and CDR2 FQNNGV. TCRdb redid the calling of the 5' RACE reads with MiXCR, one entry per CDR3 protein. The sample contains about 150,000 distinct CDR3 sequences, roughly 3.3% of which appear only once. The clonotype originates from a man younger than 30 in good health. The chain combines TRBV11-2 with TRBJ2-3; no reliable D call. The sample comprised memory T cells sorted from blood. The CDR3 reads CASSFGLSELNTQYF. CDR3 nucleotide sequence: TGTGCCAGCAGCTTTGGCCTGTCAGAATTAAATACGCAGTATTTT.